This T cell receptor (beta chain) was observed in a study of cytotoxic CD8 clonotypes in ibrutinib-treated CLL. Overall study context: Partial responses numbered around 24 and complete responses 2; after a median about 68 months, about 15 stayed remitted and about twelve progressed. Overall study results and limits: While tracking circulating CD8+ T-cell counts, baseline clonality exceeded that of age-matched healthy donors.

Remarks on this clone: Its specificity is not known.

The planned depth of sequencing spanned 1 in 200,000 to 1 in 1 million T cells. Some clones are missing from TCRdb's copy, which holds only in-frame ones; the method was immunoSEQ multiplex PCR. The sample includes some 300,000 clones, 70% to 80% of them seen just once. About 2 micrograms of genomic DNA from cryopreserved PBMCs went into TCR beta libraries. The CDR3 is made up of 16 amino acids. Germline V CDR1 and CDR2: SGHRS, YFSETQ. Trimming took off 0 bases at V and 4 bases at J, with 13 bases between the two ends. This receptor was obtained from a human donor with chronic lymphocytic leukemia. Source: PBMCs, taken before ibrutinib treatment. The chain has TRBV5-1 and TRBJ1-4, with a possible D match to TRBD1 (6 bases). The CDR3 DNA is TGCGCCAGCAGCTTGGCCACAGGACAGCGTAATGAAAAACTGTTTTTT. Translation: CASSLATGQRNEKLFF. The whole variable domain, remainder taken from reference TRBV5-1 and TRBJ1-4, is KAGVTQTPRYLIKTRGQQVTLSCSPISGHRSVSWYQQTPGQGLQFLFEYFSETQRNKGNFPGRFSGRQFSNSRSEMNVSTLELGDSALYLCASSLATGQRNEKLFFGSGTQLSVL.